These 23 T cell receptor beta chains came from one sample sequenced in a study of beta chain features in type 1 diabetes listed by TCRdb under 2018. No cognate antigen is known for these TCRs. The method behind the library was the immunoSEQ multiplex PCR assay. The entire amount of isolated RNA was reverse transcribed using the High Capacity cDNA Reverse Transcription Kit, so the sequenced TCRB transcripts were expressed ones. The table comes from immuneACCESS by way of TCRdb, which keeps in-frame sequences with V and J called. Part of the clones is missing from these tables; in studies checked, under half for an unresolved V gene and the rest for unknown reasons. Recorded for this sample are about 260,000 clones; approximately 20% of them occurred a single time. The ten largest clones represent 0.028% of the sample. Broad study findings and their caveats: In all four CD4+ subsets, TCRB CDR3 length was moderately but significantly shorter in type 1 diabetes patients.

The sequencing input was naive CD4+ T cells from blood. What the cell subset or site label conveys for this sample: true naive CD4+ T cells. The receptor set was obtained from a woman aged 40 to 50 with type 1 diabetes.

In its sample, this clone was seen a few times. The chain uses TRBV6-5 and TRBJ2-2; D ambiguous. The V end was cut by 6 bases, the J end by 4 bases, with 9 bases between. Germline V gene lookup returns CDR1 MNHEY and CDR2 SVGAGI. This CDR3 spans 13 amino acids. CDR3 in DNA: TGTGCCAGCAGATCTCCGGGCACCGGGGAGCTGTTTTTT. Translation: CASRSPGTGELFF.

The chain employs TRBV7-3 and TRBJ2-7; TRBD1 matches 9 bases. Germline trimming cut 5 bases from V and 7 bases from J; bases unmatched to any gene: 6. The CDR3 has 13 amino acids. Germline CDR1 is SGHTA and CDR2 is FQGTGA. CDR3 sequence: CASSMGQGGEQYF. In nucleotides, the CDR3 is TGTGCCAGCAGCATGGGACAGGGTGGAGAGCAGTACTTC.

This clone was detected only a few times. Other DNA sequences from this sample encode an identical CDR3 as well. The chain uses TRBV5-6 and TRBJ2-5; D is ambiguous. V was cut by 2 bases and J by 1 base, with 9 bases left in between. Germline V lookup: CDR1 SGHDT, CDR2 YYEEEE. The CDR3 is made up of 14 amino acids. The CDR3 loop is CASSFRDIQETQYF. The CDR3 bases are TGTGCCAGCAGCTTTCGTGACATCCAAGAGACCCAGTACTTC.

The rearrangement joins TRBV28 to TRBJ2-1, with D possibly TRBD2 on 6 matching bases. V lost 8 bases and J 8 bases, leaving 22 bases between the germline ends. This CDR3 has 15 amino acids. The germline V gene has CDR1 MDHEN and CDR2 SYDVKM. The CDR3 loop reads CASYPGDAASYEQFF. The CDR3 bases are TGTGCCAGCTACCCGGGGGATGCCGCATCCTATGAGCAGTTCTTC.

This clone was observed a few times. This chain links TRBV29-1 with TRBJ2-5; D possibly corresponds to TRBD2 (5 bases). Deletions cut 4 bases from V and 2 bases from J, with 11 bases between. The CDR3 totals 13 residues. Germline lookup yields CDR1 SQVTM and CDR2 ANQGSEA. This CDR3 reads CSVGRTGQETQYF. The DNA of the CDR3 is TGCAGCGTTGGGCGAACGGGGCAAGAGACCCAGTACTTC. Filled out from reference TRBV29-1 and TRBJ2-5, the complete variable domain reads SAVISQKPSRDICQRGTSLTIQCQVDSQVTMMFWYRQQPGQSLTLIATANQGSEATYESGFVIDKFPISRPNLTFSTLTVSNMSPEDSSIYLCSVGRTGQETQYFGPGTRLLVL.

This clone showed up just a few times. The chain has TRBV28 and TRBJ2-1; D is possibly TRBD2 (6 bases). V was cut by 4 bases and J by 9 bases, with 10 bases left in between. The CDR3 covers 12 residues. The germline V gene has CDR1 MDHEN and CDR2 SYDVKM. The CDR3: CASSSGGAEQFF. In nucleotides, the CDR3 is TGTGCCAGCAGTTCCGGGGGTGCTGAGCAGTTCTTC.

The J gene is TRBJ2-5, the V gene TRBV7-6, with D tentatively TRBD2 (5 bases). Per germline, CDR1 SGHVS and CDR2 FNYEAQ. CDR3 length: 14 residues. V dropped 5 bases and J dropped 5 bases, with 15 bases sitting between them. Here the CDR3 reads CASSPGLWAETQYF. CDR3 DNA sequence: TGTGCCAGCAGCCCCGGACTGTGGGCGGAGACCCAGTACTTC.

V and J are TRBV18 and TRBJ1-5; D might be TRBD1 (5 bases). This CDR3 comprises 16 residues. The V end was cut by 0 bases, the J end by 9 bases, with 18 bases between. Looked up from germline, CDR1 is KGHSH and CDR2 is LQKENI. CDR3 sequence (DNA): TGTGCCAGCTCACCACCGGGGCAGCCCTACCCCTCGCCCCAGCATTTT. Encoded protein: CASSPPGQPYPSPQHF.

This chain joins TRBV9 and TRBJ2-5; a possible D gene is TRBD2 (7 bases). The CDR3 has 13 amino acids. Trimming left V 0 bases short and J 5 bases short, with 8 bases between. Germline V gene data show CDR1 as SGDLS and CDR2 as YYNGEE. CDR3 nucleotide sequence: TGTGCCAGCAGCGTAGAGGGGGGGGAGACCCAGTACTTC. Encoded protein: CASSVEGGETQYF.

This rearrangement joins TRBV6-6 to TRBJ1-3; D is undetermined. This CDR3 is built from 12 residues. Germline V CDR1 and CDR2: MNHNY, SVGAGI (reference sequence). Deletions cut 10 bases from V and 4 bases from J, with 11 bases between. This chain's CDR3 is CATLGVGNTIYF. In DNA form, the CDR3 reads TGTGCCACTCTTGGAGTGGGAAACACCATATATTTT.

The chain joins TRBV9 to TRBJ2-6; D perhaps matches TRBD1 (6 bases). Deletions cut 0 bases from V and 0 bases from J, with 16 bases between. In germline, CDR1 is SGDLS, CDR2 YYNGEE. The CDR3 contains 19 residues. The CDR3 coding sequence is TGTGCCAGCAGCGTAGCCCTAGGACAGTCCTACTCTGGGGCCAACGTCCTGACTTTC. Protein: CASSVALGQSYSGANVLTF. Based on the CDR3 plus reference TRBV9 and TRBJ2-6, the full variable domain is DSGVTQTPKHLITATGQRVTLRCSPRSGDLSVYWYQQSLDQGLQFLIQYYNGEERAKGNILERFSAQQFPDLHSELNLSSLELGDSALYFCASSVALGQSYSGANVLTFGAGSRLTVL.

The J gene is TRBJ2-2, the V gene TRBV5-1; D gene ambiguous. V lost 0 bases, J lost 0 bases, and 6 bases lay in between. This CDR3 comprises 15 residues. CDR1 and CDR2 from the germline V gene are SGHRS and YFSETQ. The CDR3: CASSLAPTNTGELFF. The CDR3 DNA reads TGCGCCAGCAGCTTGGCCCCAACGAACACCGGGGAGCTGTTTTTT. Looking up the rest from reference TRBV5-1 and TRBJ2-2 gives the full variable domain: KAGVTQTPRYLIKTRGQQVTLSCSPISGHRSVSWYQQTPGQGLQFLFEYFSETQRNKGNFPGRFSGRQFSNSRSEMNVSTLELGDSALYLCASSLAPTNTGELFFGEGSRLTVL.

The chain links TRBV6-5 to TRBJ2-5; the D gene is possibly TRBD2 (6 bases). The CDR3 is 16 amino acids. Looked up from germline, CDR1 is MNHEY and CDR2 is SVGAGI. Trimming pared 2 bases from V and 1 base from J, leaving 14 bases between. The CDR3 sequence is CASSYQGLLPQETQYF. CDR3 nucleotide sequence: TGTGCCAGCAGTTACCAGGGACTCCTACCCCAAGAGACCCAGTACTTC.

Only a few counts were recorded for this clone. V is TRBV7-2 and J is TRBJ2-3; possibly TRBD1 for D (5 bases). This CDR3 comprises 12 residues. Germline CDR1 and CDR2: SGHTA and FQGNSA. Trimming took 5 bases from V and 8 from J, leaving 11 bases between them. The CDR3 sequence is CASSPQQGTQYF. In nucleotides, the CDR3 is TGTGCCAGCAGCCCCCAGCAGGGTACGCAGTATTTT.

There are a few counts of this clone. The V and J genes are TRBV28 and TRBJ2-3, with D possibly matching TRBD2 (5 bases). V gave up 6 bases and J gave up 6 bases, with 10 bases separating them. The CDR3 sequence is 12 residues long. From germline, CDR1 is MDHEN and CDR2 SYDVKM. The CDR3 region has the DNA TGTGCCAGCAGCCCCCCGGGGGATACGCAGTATTTT. Residues: CASSPPGDTQYF.

This clone was seen a few times. The chain links TRBV29-1 to TRBJ2-1, with D unresolved. This CDR3 spans 11 amino acids. Germline lookup yields CDR1 SQVTM and CDR2 ANQGSEA. V dropped 7 bases and J dropped 6 bases, with 10 bases sitting between them. The CDR3: CSARHRNEQFF. The CDR3 region has the DNA TGCAGCGCAAGACATCGCAATGAGCAGTTCTTC.

The CDR3 nucleotides are TGTGCCAGCACCCTTTGGATAGGGGGTACGGAGCAGTTCTTC. This translates into CASTLWIGGTEQFF. This chain joins TRBV5-4 and TRBJ2-1; weak D call: TRBD1 (6 bases). The CDR3 runs 14 residues. Trimming took off 6 bases at V and 10 bases at J, with 20 bases between the two ends. Germline assignment: CDR1 SGHNT and CDR2 YYREEE (reference sequence).

This clone was seen more than once but under ten times. V gene TRBV30 combines with J gene TRBJ2-7, with 10 bases matching TRBD1. The CDR3 covers 14 residues. Germline V gives CDR1 GTSNPN, CDR2 SVGIG (reference sequence). With V trimmed by 0 bases and J by 2 bases, 1 base remained unmatched. CDR3 in DNA: TGTGCCTGGAGTGTCGGACAGGGGGCCTACGAGCAGTACTTC. Translation gives CAWSVGQGAYEQYF.

A few counts support this clone. This sequence joins TRBV9 and TRBJ1-2; 9 nucleotides line up with TRBD1. The CDR3 is 14 residues long. V lost 3 bases, J lost 3 bases, and 3 bases stayed unmatched. Germline CDR1 is SGDLS and CDR2 is YYNGEE. Written as DNA, the CDR3 is TGTGCCAGCAGCGCCGGGGACAGGGACTATGGCTACACCTTC. Amino acids: CASSAGDRDYGYTF.

In this sample, this clone turned up a few times. The chain links TRBV20-1 to TRBJ1-3, with D possibly TRBD1 on 5 matching bases. Trimming stripped 5 bases from V and 4 bases from J, with 6 bases between. The length of the CDR3 is 11 residues. Germline loops: CDR1 DFQATT, CDR2 SNEGSKA (reference sequence). The CDR3 DNA follows: TGCAGTGCTCCAGGGGGAAACACCATATATTTT. Translation: CSAPGGNTIYF.

This clone was observed a few times. This rearrangement joins TRBV6-1 to TRBJ2-5, with D possibly being TRBD1 (5 bases). CDR1 is MNHNS, CDR2 SASEGT, per germline. V shed 1 base and J shed 4 bases, with 10 bases lying between them. The CDR3 runs to 14 residues. In DNA form, the CDR3 reads TGTGCCAGCAGTGAAGGGAGCAGGGCAGAGACCCAGTACTTC. Its protein is CASSEGSRAETQYF.

This clone was seen only a few times. The chain combines TRBV5-1 with TRBJ2-1; 7 nucleotides align to TRBD2. Germline lookup yields CDR1 SGHRS and CDR2 YFSETQ. This CDR3 contains 15 residues. The V gene end was trimmed by 0 bases and the J gene end by 6 bases; junction bases not matched to a gene: 6. The DNA of the CDR3 is TGCGCCAGCAGCTTGGGACTAGCTAAGGGCAATGAGCAGTTCTTC. Amino acids: CASSLGLAKGNEQFF.

This clone has a handful of counts. The chain recombines TRBV10-3 with TRBJ2-1, with TRBD1 matching over 7 bases. Germline CDR1 reads ENHRY; CDR2 reads SYGVKD. The CDR3 contains 13 residues. Unmatched junction bases numbered 6, after V lost 8 bases and J lost 5 bases. Here the CDR3 DNA reads TGTGCCATCCGAGGACAGGAAAACAATGAGCAGTTCTTC. Translating gives CAIRGQENNEQFF.